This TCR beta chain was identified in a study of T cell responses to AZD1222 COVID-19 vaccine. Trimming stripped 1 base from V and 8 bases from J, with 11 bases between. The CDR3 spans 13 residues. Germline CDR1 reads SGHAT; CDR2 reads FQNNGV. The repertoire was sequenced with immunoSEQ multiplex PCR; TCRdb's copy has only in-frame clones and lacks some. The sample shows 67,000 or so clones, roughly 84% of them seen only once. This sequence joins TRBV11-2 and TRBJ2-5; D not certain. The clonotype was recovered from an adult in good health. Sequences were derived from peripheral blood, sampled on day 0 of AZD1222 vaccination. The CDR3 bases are TGTGCCAGCAGCTTAGGGACCAGCAAAACCCAGTACTTC. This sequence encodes CASSLGTSKTQYF. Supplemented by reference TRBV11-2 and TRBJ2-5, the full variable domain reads EAGVAQSPRYKIIEKRQSVAFWCNPISGHATLYWYQQILGQGPKLLIQFQNNGVVDDSQLPKDRFSAERLKGVDSTLKIQPAKLEDSAVYLCASSLGTSKTQYFGPGTRLLVL.